These T cell receptor beta chains were read from a single sample in a study of CD8 T cells in Susac syndrome. Via MiXCR, TCRdb re-called the immunoSEQ multiplex PCR reads, giving one row per CDR3 protein. The repertoire holds roughly 130,000 distinct CDR3 sequences, around 94% seen once, with around 0.13% in the top ten. The sequencing sample was made of CD4+ T cells from PBMCs. These receptors were obtained from a human donor with multiple sclerosis. CDR3s include the opening cysteine and the closing phenylalanine or tryptophan. The D gene is left open where the match is weak. Size values are once, few and many counts, or a class for expanded clones, and some rows have none.

TRBJ1-2,TRBV6-1,.,TRBD1,CASSPQGARGYTF,TGTGCCAGCAGTCCACAGGGGGCGCGTGGCTACACCTTC
TRBJ1-2,TRBV20-1,.,.,CSAPDGIYGYTF,TGCAGTGCTCCGGACGGAATCTATGGCTACACCTTC
TRBJ1-2,TRBV2,.,TRBD1,CASRTGPNYGYTF,TGTGCCAGTCGGACAGGGCCTAACTATGGCTACACCTTC
TRBJ1-1,TRBV5-1,.,TRBD1,CASATDRGDTEAFF,TGCGCCAGTGCCACGGACAGGGGTGACACTGAAGCTTTCTTT
TRBJ2-5,TRBV20-1,.,.,CSAGTETQYF,TGCAGTGCTGGGACAGAGACCCAGTACTTC
TRBJ2-3,TRBV12-3/TRBV12-4,.,.,CASTLAGSPRTDTQYF,TGTGCCAGCACCCTCGCGGGCAGTCCAAGAACAGATACGCAGTATTTT
TRBJ1-2,TRBV6-2/TRBV6-3,.,.,CASSYESGGYGYTF,TGTGCCAGCAGTTACGAGTCCGGCGGCTATGGCTACACCTTC
TRBJ2-2,TRBV5-1,once,.,CASSLIGDGELFF,TGCGCCAGCAGCTTGATTGGCGACGGGGAGCTGTTTTTT
TRBJ2-1,TRBV7-7,.,.,CAIGGGGIYNEQFF,TGTGCTATAGGGGGCGGGGGAATTTACAATGAGCAGTTCTTC
TRBJ1-1,TRBV12-3/TRBV12-4,once,.,CASSILQGGTEAFF,TGTGCCAGCAGCATCCTACAGGGAGGGACTGAAGCTTTCTTT
TRBJ2-6,TRBV7-2,.,.,CASSLGLLSGANVLTF,TGTGCCAGCAGCTTAGGTCTTCTATCTGGGGCCAACGTCCTGACTTTC
TRBJ1-6,TRBV12-3/TRBV12-4,.,.,CASSLRSGADSPLHF,TGTGCCAGCAGTTTGAGGTCAGGGGCCGACTCACCCCTCCACTTT
TRBJ2-3,TRBV6-2/TRBV6-3,.,TRBD2,CASSPYIAGGLDTQYF,TGTGCCAGCAGTCCCTACATAGCGGGGGGATTAGATACGCAGTATTTT
TRBJ1-2,TRBV6-2/TRBV6-3,.,.,CASSRGSNYGYTF,TGTGCCAGCAGCCGCGGATCTAACTATGGCTACACCTTC
TRBJ2-3,TRBV5-1,.,TRBD1,CASSVTGDWDTQYF,TGCGCCAGCAGCGTGACAGGGGATTGGGATACGCAGTATTTT
TRBJ2-1,TRBV20-1,.,TRBD2,CSPRRGSGYNEQFF,TGCAGTCCCAGGCGCGGGAGTGGTTACAATGAGCAGTTCTTC
TRBJ2-3,TRBV24-1,.,.,CATSDPGRTDTQYF,TGTGCCACCAGTGACCCAGGACGCACAGATACGCAGTATTTT
TRBJ2-5,TRBV14,few,TRBD2,CASSLGLAGEETQYF,TGTGCCAGCAGCCTAGGACTAGCGGGAGAAGAGACCCAGTACTTC
TRBJ1-1,TRBV15,.,.,CATSRETAWNTEAFF,TGTGCCACCAGCAGAGAAACAGCCTGGAACACTGAAGCTTTCTTT
TRBJ2-2,TRBV5-1,once,TRBD1,CASGPGQGGTGELFF,TGCGCCAGCGGGCCCGGACAGGGGGGGACCGGGGAGCTGTTTTTT
TRBJ2-2,TRBV9,.,TRBD1,CASSTQGALGTGELFF,TGTGCCAGCAGCACCCAGGGGGCGTTGGGCACCGGGGAGCTGTTTTTT
TRBJ2-1,TRBV5-4,.,TRBD2,CASSGEVAGVSEQFF,TGTGCCAGCAGCGGTGAGGTGGCGGGAGTCAGTGAGCAGTTCTTC
TRBJ2-7,TRBV6-5,.,TRBD1,CATQGDRGYEQYF,TGTGCCACCCAGGGGGACAGGGGTTACGAGCAGTACTTC
TRBJ2-5,TRBV5-4,.,TRBD2,CASSSELAGGRETQYF,TGTGCCAGCAGCTCCGAGTTAGCGGGAGGGAGAGAGACCCAGTACTTC
TRBJ1-4,TRBV4-3,once,.,CASSQDMGPSGIQEKLFF,TGCGCCAGCAGCCAAGATATGGGGCCATCAGGTATTCAGGAAAAACTGTTTTTT
TRBJ1-1,TRBV20-1,.,.,CSADDTGLNTEAFF,TGCAGTGCTGACGATACAGGGTTGAACACTGAAGCTTTCTTT
TRBJ1-2,TRBV6-6,.,.,CASTPGVNYGYTF,TGTGCCAGCACCCCCGGGGTTAACTATGGCTACACCTTC
TRBJ1-6,TRBV9,.,.,CASSVEQYNSPLHF,TGTGCCAGCAGCGTAGAACAGTATAATTCACCCCTCCACTTT
TRBJ2-7,TRBV9,.,TRBD1,CASSVAPGQQYEQYF,TGTGCCAGCAGCGTAGCCCCGGGACAGCAGTACGAGCAGTACTTC
TRBJ1-4,TRBV5-6,.,.,CASRFAGLNEKLFF,TGTGCCAGCAGGTTTGCAGGGTTGAATGAAAAACTGTTTTTT
TRBJ1-2,TRBV28,.,TRBD1,CASSLLAGGRNYGYTF,TGTGCCAGCAGTTTATTGGCAGGGGGCAGGAACTATGGCTACACCTTC
TRBJ1-5,TRBV10-2,.,TRBD1,CASSWTGGRNQPQHF,TGCGCCAGCTCCTGGACAGGGGGTCGCAATCAGCCCCAGCATTTT
TRBJ1-5,TRBV18,.,TRBD1,CASSLGTAGNQPQHF,TGTGCCAGCTCGCTCGGGACAGCCGGCAATCAGCCCCAGCATTTT
TRBJ2-1,TRBV10-3,.,TRBD2,CAISELAGVNEQFF,TGTGCCATCAGTGAACTAGCGGGAGTAAATGAGCAGTTCTTC
TRBJ1-2,TRBV30,.,TRBD1,CAWERQGKDHTF,TGTGCCTGGGAGAGACAGGGTAAAGATCACACCTTC
TRBJ2-1,TRBV5-1,.,.,CASSTIRYNEQFF,TGCGCCAGCAGCACAATCCGCTACAATGAGCAGTTCTTC
TRBJ2-5,TRBV6-1,.,TRBD1,CASSEGGTGEETQYF,TGTGCCAGCAGTGAAGGGGGGACAGGGGAAGAGACCCAGTACTTC
TRBJ1-1,TRBV28,.,.,CASSPSPNTEAFF,TGTGCCAGCTCCCCGTCCCCGAACACTGAAGCTTTCTTT
TRBJ2-7,TRBV6-5,.,.,CASRLGRASSYEQYF,TGTGCCAGCAGGCTTGGCAGGGCTAGCTCCTACGAGCAGTACTTC
TRBJ2-7,TRBV29-1,.,.,CSVKRLGGYEQYF,TGCAGCGTTAAGCGGCTGGGGGGCTACGAGCAGTACTTC
TRBJ2-2,TRBV19,.,.,CASSMVGAGTGELFF,TGTGCCAGTAGTATGGTGGGGGCTGGCACCGGGGAGCTGTTTTTT